These T cell receptor beta chains were read from a single sample in a study of cytomegalovirus exposure and HLA in healthy donors. Here immunoSEQ multiplex PCR was the method, and the copy in TCRdb shows in-frame clones only, minus some. Of under 150,000 clones in the sample, 70% to 80% were seen once. The specimen sequenced was PBMCs. The receptors were gathered from a man aged 30 to 39 in good health and CMV-seropositive. Each CDR3 is given with its conserved first and last residue. Rows give clone size only sometimes, using once, few, many, or a class for an expanded clone.

abundance	v_gene	j_gene	CDR3aa
.	TRBV5-4	TRBJ2-7	CASSPAGAREQYF
.	TRBV29-1	TRBJ1-1	CSVWTGGLITEAFF
.	TRBV4-3	TRBJ2-2	CASSPGLAGAAGELFF
once	TRBV9	TRBJ1-1	CASSPKVRGAGKTEAFF
.	TRBV28	TRBJ1-4	CASSLSPGSNEKLFF
.	TRBV20-1	TRBJ2-7	CSAPGVYEQYF
.	TRBV7-8	TRBJ2-7	CASSSTGSTYEQYF
.	TRBV7-3	TRBJ2-3	CASSLDYATTDTQYF
.	TRBV7-2	TRBJ2-5	CASSLAPGETQYF
.	TRBV7-3	TRBJ1-1	CASSLSGQNTEAFF
.	TRBV4-3	TRBJ2-2	CASSQALAASRELFF
.	TRBV7-2	TRBJ2-7	CASSLLWTAREQYF
.	TRBV30	TRBJ1-3	CAWSVRVNTIYF
few	TRBV4-2	TRBJ2-1	CASSQDIGTYNEQFF
.	TRBV29-1	TRBJ2-5	CSVAGQKAGGETQYF
.	TRBV7-2	TRBJ2-3	CASSQGTSGSGSTDTQYF
.	TRBV7-9	TRBJ2-2	CSSSSTGFGELFF
once	TRBV9	TRBJ2-2	CASSPGGAYTGELFF
.	TRBV2	TRBJ1-5	CASSGRGDQPQHF
.	TRBV5-4	TRBJ1-1	CASSFGQGTTEAFF
.	TRBV28	TRBJ1-6	CASSTPQGLDSPLHF
.	TRBV7-3	TRBJ1-1	CASSSDGVTEAFF
once	TRBV19	TRBJ1-2	CASRTGTLYGYTF
few	TRBV5-1	TRBJ2-6	CASRWVSASGANGLTF
.	TRBV15	TRBJ1-1	CATSRTEGNTEAFF